A selection of T cell receptor beta chains follows, all from one sample in a study of T cells after yellow fever vaccination. Each CDR3 protein gets one entry after TCRdb re-called the 5' RACE reads with MiXCR. The sample has approximately 510,000 distinct CDR3 sequences, 21% seen once. The specimen comprised PBMCs, sampled less than 25 days after the first yellow fever vaccination. Every receptor here comes from a man aged 18 to 29 who received the YFV17D yellow fever vaccine. CDR3s leave out the opening cysteine and the closing phenylalanine or tryptophan.

v_gene: TRBV6-5; j_gene: TRBJ1-2; CDR3aa: ASSLTTGRGYT
v_gene: TRBV20-1; j_gene: TRBJ2-5; CDR3aa: SARGDTVAETQY
v_gene: TRBV4-1; j_gene: TRBJ2-7; CDR3aa: ASSHPRGTFDEQY
v_gene: TRBV4-1; j_gene: TRBJ2-1; CDR3aa: ASSHRTGGNEQF
v_gene: TRBV7-2; j_gene: TRBJ1-3; CDR3aa: ASSPAGGLNTIY
v_gene: TRBV5-1; j_gene: TRBJ1-6; CDR3aa: ASSLESPGQGIRGLYNSPLH
v_gene: TRBV29-1; j_gene: TRBJ1-1; CDR3aa: SVARGLMNTEAF
v_gene: TRBV9; j_gene: TRBJ1-1; CDR3aa: ASSVEGQGKTEAF
v_gene: TRBV7-6; j_gene: TRBJ2-2; CDR3aa: ASSLVLATDTGELF
v_gene: TRBV5-1; j_gene: TRBJ1-2; CDR3aa: ASSLEGQGFDYGYT
v_gene: TRBV29-1; j_gene: TRBJ2-1; CDR3aa: SAGQGTLNEQF
v_gene: TRBV7-2; j_gene: TRBJ2-1; CDR3aa: ASSLGRAWAGKQF
v_gene: TRBV6-6; j_gene: TRBJ2-2; CDR3aa: ASSITGPGELF
v_gene: TRBV20-1; j_gene: TRBJ1-5; CDR3aa: SARAGTGATLQPQH
v_gene: TRBV5-1; j_gene: TRBJ1-2; CDR3aa: ASSLAAQVYGYT
v_gene: TRBV7-2; j_gene: TRBJ2-5; CDR3aa: ASSSQGSETQY
v_gene: TRBV6-5; j_gene: TRBJ1-1; CDR3aa: ASSYRTDQNTEAF
v_gene: TRBV2; j_gene: TRBJ2-3; CDR3aa: AFRPTKGYLGGTDTQY
v_gene: TRBV10-3; j_gene: TRBJ2-3; CDR3aa: AISAGGGPDTQY
v_gene: TRBV12-3/TRBV12-4; j_gene: TRBJ1-4; CDR3aa: ASSLDRQGLSKLF
v_gene: TRBV24-1; j_gene: TRBJ2-1; CDR3aa: ATSWGQGSDEQF
v_gene: TRBV20-1; j_gene: TRBJ1-6; CDR3aa: SARSGAYNSPLH
v_gene: TRBV7-8; j_gene: TRBJ2-1; CDR3aa: ASSSKRDRDWNEQF
v_gene: TRBV5-6; j_gene: TRBJ1-2; CDR3aa: ASSLLGGMGFGYT
v_gene: TRBV20-1; j_gene: TRBJ1-2; CDR3aa: SASTRALQQGYT
v_gene: TRBV20-1; j_gene: TRBJ1-2; CDR3aa: SARTPDAIIINYGYT
v_gene: TRBV19; j_gene: TRBJ2-1; CDR3aa: ASRKDTYNEQF
v_gene: TRBV20-1; j_gene: TRBJ1-1; CDR3aa: SALRGHPDTEAF
v_gene: TRBV5-1; j_gene: TRBJ2-4; CDR3aa: ASSWNIQY
v_gene: TRBV4-1; j_gene: TRBJ2-6; CDR3aa: ASSPTPAGANVLT
v_gene: TRBV30; j_gene: TRBJ1-5; CDR3aa: AWSPGGTPQH
v_gene: TRBV12-3/TRBV12-4; j_gene: TRBJ1-1; CDR3aa: ASSLYWGVALNTEAF
v_gene: TRBV7-2; j_gene: TRBJ2-4; CDR3aa: ASSLRGASGGIQY
v_gene: TRBV7-3; j_gene: TRBJ2-3; CDR3aa: ASSLRGQGPHTQY
v_gene: TRBV5-1; j_gene: TRBJ2-7; CDR3aa: ASILDPGSSYEQY
v_gene: TRBV7-2; j_gene: TRBJ1-6; CDR3aa: ASSTRTVTSPLH
v_gene: TRBV5-1; j_gene: TRBJ2-7; CDR3aa: ASSLGQGASEQY
v_gene: TRBV2; j_gene: TRBJ1-1; CDR3aa: ASMTPTGERKAF
v_gene: TRBV5-1; j_gene: TRBJ2-3; CDR3aa: ASSLVSGTSTDTQY
v_gene: TRBV5-1; j_gene: TRBJ2-7; CDR3aa: ASSLLGGLYEQY
v_gene: TRBV12-3/TRBV12-4; j_gene: TRBJ2-1; CDR3aa: ASSNTRGAGAYNEQF
v_gene: TRBV4-1; j_gene: TRBJ1-1; CDR3aa: ASSYRTGRNTEAF
v_gene: TRBV29-1; j_gene: TRBJ2-5; CDR3aa: SVEWVGREVETQY
v_gene: TRBV6-5; j_gene: TRBJ2-2; CDR3aa: ASMGGITGELF
v_gene: TRBV11-1; j_gene: TRBJ2-3; CDR3aa: ASTEFIPGAGGLTDTQY
v_gene: TRBV5-1; j_gene: TRBJ1-2; CDR3aa: ASSLDRVENGYT
v_gene: TRBV10-1; j_gene: TRBJ2-1; CDR3aa: ASSDSQGQGEQF
v_gene: TRBV12-3/TRBV12-4; j_gene: TRBJ2-7; CDR3aa: ASSLFWSGTGDEQY
v_gene: TRBV20-1; j_gene: TRBJ1-2; CDR3aa: SARSRDTTSNYGYT
v_gene: TRBV5-1; j_gene: TRBJ2-7; CDR3aa: ASSSPGLAGKEQY
v_gene: TRBV12-5; j_gene: TRBJ1-6; CDR3aa: ASVPNSPLH
v_gene: TRBV12-3/TRBV12-4; j_gene: TRBJ1-2; CDR3aa: ASSLRGAPT
v_gene: TRBV29-1; j_gene: TRBJ2-3; CDR3aa: STLRIIGPGTQY